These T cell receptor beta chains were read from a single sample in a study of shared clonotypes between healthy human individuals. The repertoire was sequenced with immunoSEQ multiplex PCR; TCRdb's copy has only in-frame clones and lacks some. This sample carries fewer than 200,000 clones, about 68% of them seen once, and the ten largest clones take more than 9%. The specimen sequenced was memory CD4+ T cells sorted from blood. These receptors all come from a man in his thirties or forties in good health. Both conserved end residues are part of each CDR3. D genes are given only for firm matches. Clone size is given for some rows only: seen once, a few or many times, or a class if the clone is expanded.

CDR3: CASSVDPPETGTESGNTIYF
DNA: TGTGCCAGCAGCGTAGACCCCCCCGAAACCGGGACCGAGTCTGGAAACACCATATATTTT
V: TRBV9
D: .
J: TRBJ1-3
size: .

CDR3: CSVDGGGKATDTQYF
DNA: TGCAGCGTTGATGGCGGCGGGAAGGCCACAGATACGCAGTATTTT
V: TRBV29-1
D: .
J: TRBJ2-3
size: .

CDR3: CAWSAPKNTEAFF
DNA: TGTGCCTGGAGTGCCCCCAAGAACACTGAAGCTTTCTTT
V: TRBV30
D: .
J: TRBJ1-1
size: .

CDR3: CASSPPGWSYGYTF
DNA: TGTGCCAGCAGTCCCCCAGGTTGGAGCTATGGCTACACCTTC
V: TRBV25-1
D: .
J: TRBJ1-2
size: few

CDR3: CASSGGYSYEQYF
DNA: TGTGCCAGCAGCGGGGGGTATTCCTACGAGCAGTACTTC
V: TRBV5-6
D: .
J: TRBJ2-7
size: .

CDR3: CASSAGPSNTEAFF
DNA: TGCGCCAGCAGCGCGGGACCGTCGAACACTGAAGCTTTCTTT
V: TRBV5-1
D: .
J: TRBJ1-1
size: .

CDR3: CASSVTDSGNTIYF
DNA: TGTGCCAGCAGCGTAACGGACTCTGGAAACACCATATATTTT
V: TRBV9
D: .
J: TRBJ1-3
size: .

CDR3: CASSFLAGGSDTQYF
DNA: TGTGCCAGCAGTTTCCTAGCGGGAGGGTCTGATACGCAGTATTTT
V: TRBV6-5
D: TRBD2
J: TRBJ2-3
size: once

CDR3: CASSSLRGDLLKEQFF
DNA: TGCGCCAGCAGCTCCCTGCGCGGGGATCTTTTGAAGGAGCAGTTCTTC
V: TRBV5-1
D: .
J: TRBJ2-1
size: .

CDR3: CASSLDNTGELFF
DNA: TGTGCCAGCAGCCTGGACAACACCGGGGAGCTGTTTTTT
V: TRBV5-4
D: .
J: TRBJ2-2
size: few

CDR3: CASSLSSNYGYTF
DNA: TGTGCCAGCAGCTTAAGTAGTAACTATGGCTACACCTTC
V: TRBV7-2
D: .
J: TRBJ1-2
size: few

CDR3: CASSIQGAGEKLFF
DNA: TGTGCCAGCAGCATACAGGGGGCGGGTGAAAAACTGTTTTTT
V: TRBV6-1
D: TRBD1
J: TRBJ1-4
size: once

CDR3: CATSRDGTSAYTGELFF
DNA: TGTGCCACCAGCAGAGATGGGACTAGCGCCTACACCGGGGAGCTGTTTTTT
V: TRBV15
D: TRBD2
J: TRBJ2-2
size: .

CDR3: CASARTVSYNEQFF
DNA: TGTGCCAGCGCGAGGACCGTCTCCTACAATGAGCAGTTCTTC
V: TRBV18
D: .
J: TRBJ2-1
size: .

CDR3: CAAGQGLSSGANVLTF
DNA: TGTGCCGCAGGACAGGGGCTCTCCTCTGGGGCCAACGTCCTGACTTTC
V: TRBV27
D: TRBD1
J: TRBJ2-6
size: .

CDR3: CASRRLAGGSYEQYF
DNA: TGTGCCAGCAGGCGACTAGCGGGAGGTTCCTACGAGCAGTACTTC
V: TRBV27
D: TRBD2
J: TRBJ2-7
size: many

CDR3: CAISFSAGYTYEQYF
DNA: TGTGCCATCAGCTTTTCAGCGGGTTATACCTACGAGCAGTACTTC
V: TRBV10-3
D: .
J: TRBJ2-7
size: .

CDR3: CASVMDRGDTDTQYF
DNA: TGTGCCAGCGTAATGGACAGGGGGGACACAGATACGCAGTATTTT
V: TRBV2
D: TRBD1
J: TRBJ2-3
size: few

CDR3: CASSERSGGQETQYF
DNA: TGTGCCAGCAGTGAAAGGTCAGGGGGCCAAGAGACCCAGTACTTC
V: TRBV2
D: TRBD1
J: TRBJ2-5
size: .

CDR3: CASSPWPSSSYEQYF
DNA: TGTGCCAGCAGCCCATGGCCTAGCAGCTCCTACGAGCAGTACTTC
V: TRBV11-2
D: .
J: TRBJ2-7
size: few

CDR3: CASSKGVSSYNEQFF
DNA: TGTGCCAGTAGCAAGGGAGTAAGCTCCTACAATGAGCAGTTCTTC
V: TRBV19
D: .
J: TRBJ2-1
size: .

CDR3: CATSAPGAYEQYF
DNA: TGTGCCACCAGCGCCCCGGGGGCCTACGAGCAGTACTTC
V: TRBV15
D: .
J: TRBJ2-7
size: .

CDR3: CASSLDRVADTQYF
DNA: TGTGCCAGCAGCTTGGACAGGGTGGCAGATACGCAGTATTTT
V: TRBV5-4
D: .
J: TRBJ2-3
size: .

CDR3: CASSLISQETQYF
DNA: TGTGCCAGCAGCTTAATTTCCCAAGAGACCCAGTACTTC
V: TRBV7-3
D: .
J: TRBJ2-5
size: .

CDR3: CASSKGWDSSYEQYF
DNA: TGTGCCAGCAGCAAAGGATGGGATAGCTCCTACGAGCAGTACTTC
V: TRBV21-1
D: .
J: TRBJ2-7
size: .

CDR3: CASSLYSGRTDQPQHF
DNA: TGTGCCAGCAGTTTATACTCCGGCAGGACGGATCAGCCCCAGCATTTT
V: TRBV27
D: .
J: TRBJ1-5
size: .

CDR3: CASSSPTGGGYTF
DNA: TGTGCCAGCAGCTCCCCGACAGGGGGCGGCTACACCTTC
V: TRBV5-4
D: TRBD1
J: TRBJ1-2
size: .

CDR3: CASSPKPGWHDQETQYF
DNA: TGTGCCAGCAGCCCAAAACCAGGGTGGCACGATCAAGAGACCCAGTACTTC
V: TRBV5-4
D: .
J: TRBJ2-5
size: .

CDR3: CASSFQGGLAKNIQYF
DNA: TGCGCCAGCAGCTTTCAAGGCGGATTAGCCAAAAACATTCAGTACTTC
V: TRBV5-1
D: .
J: TRBJ2-4
size: .

CDR3: CASSVGRGGLYEQYF
DNA: TGTGCCAGCAGCGTGGGGAGAGGAGGCCTCTACGAGCAGTACTTC
V: TRBV9
D: .
J: TRBJ2-7
size: .

CDR3: CASSLEGASGGMQFF
DNA: TGTGCCAGCAGCTTAGAAGGGGCTTCCGGGGGAATGCAGTTCTTC
V: TRBV7-9
D: .
J: TRBJ2-1
size: .

CDR3: CASSRNRGNEQFF
DNA: TGTGCCAGCAGTCGAAACAGGGGCAATGAGCAGTTCTTC
V: TRBV5-8
D: TRBD1
J: TRBJ2-1
size: .

CDR3: CAISGGLVGRTGELFF
DNA: TGTGCCATCAGTGGGGGACTAGTGGGTCGGACCGGGGAGCTGTTTTTT
V: TRBV10-3
D: TRBD2
J: TRBJ2-2
size: few

CDR3: CASSQGGQGKQPQHF
DNA: TGCGCCAGCAGCCAAGGGGGACAGGGCAAACAGCCCCAGCATTTT
V: TRBV4-1
D: TRBD1
J: TRBJ1-5
size: .

CDR3: CASGLSNRANTEAFF
DNA: TGTGCCAGCGGGCTGAGTAACAGGGCGAACACTGAAGCTTTCTTT
V: TRBV27
D: .
J: TRBJ1-1
size: .

CDR3: CASSLGGGYGYTF
DNA: TGCGCCAGCAGCTTGGGGGGCGGCTATGGCTACACCTTC
V: TRBV5-1
D: .
J: TRBJ1-2
size: .

CDR3: CASSTGPLYEQYF
DNA: TGTGCCAGCAGCACGGGGCCACTCTACGAGCAGTACTTC
V: TRBV11-3
D: .
J: TRBJ2-7
size: .

CDR3: CASSPPGLAGRETQYF
DNA: TGTGCCAGCAGCCCACCGGGACTAGCGGGACGAGAGACCCAGTACTTC
V: TRBV7-9
D: TRBD2
J: TRBJ2-5
size: .

CDR3: CASSYGPGAGTDTQYF
DNA: TGTGCCAGCAGTTACGGCCCAGGGGCAGGGACAGATACGCAGTATTTT
V: TRBV6-6
D: .
J: TRBJ2-3
size: once

CDR3: CAWSPGTSGYTF
DNA: TGTGCCTGGAGTCCGGGAACGAGTGGCTACACCTTC
V: TRBV30
D: .
J: TRBJ1-2
size: .

CDR3: CASSSRTLDGYTF
DNA: TGTGCCAGCAGCTCCCGGACTTTAGATGGCTACACCTTC
V: TRBV7-8
D: .
J: TRBJ1-2
size: .

CDR3: CASSEGGGYGYTF
DNA: TGTGCCAGCAGTGAAGGGGGTGGCTATGGCTACACCTTC
V: TRBV2
D: .
J: TRBJ1-2
size: .

CDR3: CASSFVSYTDTQYF
DNA: TGTGCCAGCAGCTTCGTCAGTTACACAGATACGCAGTATTTT
V: TRBV11-2
D: .
J: TRBJ2-3
size: .

CDR3: CASSPPSGGETQYF
DNA: TGTGCCAGCTCACCACCCTCGGGGGGTGAGACCCAGTACTTC
V: TRBV18
D: TRBD2
J: TRBJ2-5
size: once

CDR3: CASSYASGRNNEQFF
DNA: TGTGCCAGCAGCTACGCGTCAGGGCGAAACAATGAGCAGTTCTTC
V: TRBV6-6
D: .
J: TRBJ2-1
size: few